Listed below are T cell receptor beta chains from one sample, sequenced in a study of T-cell memory formation after mild COVID-19. TCRdb used MiXCR to reprocess the 5' RACE reads, holding one entry per CDR3 protein. The table records about 100,000 distinct CDR3 sequences, roughly an eighth of them present only once. What was sequenced was PBMCs or a T cell subset sorted from them (not recorded which). These receptors came from a man aged 18 to 30 who had mild COVID-19 (a few samples of this study predate the infection). Cell type and time point are not known. Both conserved end residues are part of each CDR3. Each record gives: CDR3 length, V gene, D gene, J gene, clone size, CDR3 protein, CDR3 DNA. The D gene is left open where the match is weak. Clone size is shown for a subset of rows, as once, few, many or a class of expanded clone.

length: 13
V: TRBV9
D: .
J: TRBJ2-1
size: few
CDR3: CASSISGPSEQFF
DNA: TGTGCCAGCAGCATCTCGGGGCCTAGTGAGCAGTTCTTC

length: 17
V: TRBV10-3
D: .
J: TRBJ2-1
size: few
CDR3: CAISESVRLSSYNEQFF
DNA: TGTGCCATCAGTGAGTCGGTTAGACTTAGCTCCTACAATGAGCAGTTCTTC

length: 19
V: TRBV5-1
D: TRBD1
J: TRBJ2-2
size: .
CDR3: CASSLTPGQGALGTGELFF
DNA: TGCGCCAGCAGCCTCACCCCGGGACAGGGGGCGCTAGGCACCGGGGAGCTGTTTTTT

length: 14
V: TRBV9
D: .
J: TRBJ2-5
size: .
CDR3: CASSLWPEKETQYF
DNA: TGTGCCAGCAGCTTATGGCCAGAGAAAGAGACCCAGTACTTC

length: 14
V: TRBV7-9
D: .
J: TRBJ2-4
size: .
CDR3: CASSFWADKNIQYF
DNA: TGTGCCAGCAGCTTTTGGGCAGACAAAAACATTCAGTACTTC

length: 13
V: TRBV12-3/TRBV12-4
D: .
J: TRBJ1-5
size: .
CDR3: CASSSGKSQPQHF
DNA: TGTGCCAGCAGTTCGGGGAAATCTCAGCCCCAGCATTTT

length: 14
V: TRBV4-3
D: .
J: TRBJ2-5
size: .
CDR3: CASSEGSGQETQYF
DNA: TGCGCCAGCAGCGAAGGGTCGGGACAAGAGACCCAGTACTTC

length: 13
V: TRBV30
D: TRBD2
J: TRBJ2-5
size: .
CDR3: CAWSEREGVTQYF
DNA: TGTGCCTGGAGTGAACGGGAGGGGGTGACCCAGTACTTC

length: 14
V: TRBV9
D: .
J: TRBJ1-6
size: many
CDR3: CASSVGLFNSPLHF
DNA: TGTGCCAGCAGCGTAGGGCTTTTTAATTCACCCCTCCACTTT

length: 16
V: TRBV4-2
D: .
J: TRBJ2-5
size: many
CDR3: CASSQDELARGETQYF
DNA: TGTGCCAGCAGCCAAGATGAACTAGCGAGGGGGGAGACCCAGTACTTC

length: 15
V: TRBV7-9
D: .
J: TRBJ2-2
size: .
CDR3: CASSLVGTNTGELFF
DNA: TGTGCCAGCAGCTTAGTAGGGACGAACACCGGGGAGCTGTTTTTT

length: 14
V: TRBV5-1
D: TRBD1
J: TRBJ1-2
size: many
CDR3: CASRTDRVRYGYTF
DNA: TGCGCCAGCAGAACGGACAGGGTGAGGTATGGCTACACCTTC

length: 15
V: TRBV7-3
D: TRBD1
J: TRBJ2-4
size: few
CDR3: CARDQGGEAKNIQYF
DNA: TGTGCCAGAGACCAAGGGGGCGAGGCCAAAAACATTCAGTACTTC

length: 16
V: TRBV11-2
D: .
J: TRBJ2-3
size: .
CDR3: CASSPSVRGRTDTQYF
DNA: TGTGCCAGCAGCCCAAGCGTCAGGGGGAGGACAGATACGCAGTATTTT

length: 18
V: TRBV4-3
D: .
J: TRBJ1-4
size: .
CDR3: CASSQDPAQAATNEKLFF
DNA: TGCGCCAGCAGCCAAGACCCGGCACAGGCAGCAACTAATGAAAAACTGTTTTTT

length: 13
V: TRBV19
D: .
J: TRBJ2-7
size: few
CDR3: CASSIAPGREQYF
DNA: TGTGCCAGTAGTATAGCACCGGGGCGCGAGCAGTACTTC

length: 14
V: TRBV30
D: TRBD2
J: TRBJ2-5
size: few
CDR3: CAWSVIAGVETQYF
DNA: TGTGCCTGGAGTGTGATAGCGGGGGTTGAGACCCAGTACTTC

length: 17
V: TRBV7-2
D: TRBD2
J: TRBJ2-7
size: few
CDR3: CASSALGGGPRSYEQYF
DNA: TGTGCCAGCTCGGCCCTCGGCGGGGGGCCGCGCTCCTACGAGCAGTACTTC

length: 15
V: TRBV7-3
D: .
J: TRBJ2-3
size: .
CDR3: CASSLSGGPLDTQYF
DNA: TGTGCCAGCAGCTTATCCGGGGGGCCATTAGATACGCAGTATTTT

length: 15
V: TRBV29-1
D: .
J: TRBJ2-1
size: .
CDR3: CSVDGTGTGYNEQFF
DNA: TGCAGCGTTGATGGGACCGGGACGGGGTACAATGAGCAGTTCTTC

length: 11
V: TRBV5-1
D: .
J: TRBJ2-3
size: few
CDR3: CASMGADTQYF
DNA: TGCGCCAGCATGGGGGCAGATACGCAGTATTTT

length: 14
V: TRBV12-3/TRBV12-4
D: .
J: TRBJ1-1
size: .
CDR3: CASSWGGANTEAFF
DNA: TGTGCCAGCAGTTGGGGGGGGGCGAACACTGAAGCTTTCTTT

length: 15
V: TRBV9
D: .
J: TRBJ2-1
size: few
CDR3: CASSVVGGIYNEQFF
DNA: TGTGCCAGCAGCGTAGTTGGGGGCATATACAATGAGCAGTTCTTC

length: 15
V: TRBV6-2/TRBV6-3
D: .
J: TRBJ2-1
size: .
CDR3: CASSWDFTVSKEQFF
DNA: TGTGCCAGCAGTTGGGATTTTACAGTTTCAAAGGAGCAGTTCTTC

length: 15
V: TRBV4-1
D: TRBD1
J: TRBJ2-5
size: few
CDR3: CASSQRTGSLETQYF
DNA: TGCGCCAGCAGCCAACGGACAGGGAGTTTGGAGACCCAGTACTTC

length: 16
V: TRBV7-3
D: .
J: TRBJ2-3
size: few
CDR3: CASSPQTGGFTDTQYF
DNA: TGTGCCAGCAGCCCGCAGACTGGGGGATTCACAGATACGCAGTATTTT

length: 16
V: TRBV5-1
D: TRBD2
J: TRBJ2-1
size: many
CDR3: CASSARLAGEGNEQFF
DNA: TGCGCCAGCAGCGCTAGACTAGCGGGGGAGGGGAATGAGCAGTTCTTC

length: 13
V: TRBV7-9
D: .
J: TRBJ1-2
size: .
CDR3: CASSLTSLYGYTF
DNA: TGTGCCAGCAGCTTAACAAGCCTCTATGGCTACACCTTC

length: 17
V: TRBV4-2
D: .
J: TRBJ2-3
size: few
CDR3: CASSPKFAGAPTDTQYF
DNA: TGTGCCAGCAGCCCCAAATTCGCGGGGGCTCCCACAGATACGCAGTATTTT

length: 15
V: TRBV27
D: TRBD1
J: TRBJ2-5
size: few
CDR3: CASSPWDRAQETQYF
DNA: TGTGCCAGCAGTCCGTGGGACAGGGCCCAAGAGACCCAGTACTTC

length: 15
V: TRBV11-2
D: .
J: TRBJ2-1
size: .
CDR3: CASLQPAGLHNEQFF
DNA: TGTGCCAGCCTGCAGCCGGCCGGACTGCACAATGAGCAGTTCTTC

length: 19
V: TRBV28
D: TRBD2
J: TRBJ2-5
size: few
CDR3: CASSREVLAGVLYQETQYF
DNA: TGTGCCAGCAGCCGAGAGGTATTAGCGGGGGTATTGTACCAAGAGACCCAGTACTTC

length: 17
V: TRBV13
D: TRBD2
J: TRBJ2-3
size: .
CDR3: CASSSGERGGLGDTQYF
DNA: TGTGCCAGCAGCTCAGGGGAGCGGGGGGGCCTCGGAGATACGCAGTATTTT

length: 14
V: TRBV12-3/TRBV12-4
D: TRBD2
J: TRBJ2-1
size: few
CDR3: CASTRTSGGGEQFF
DNA: TGTGCCAGCACCCGGACTAGCGGGGGGGGTGAGCAGTTCTTC

length: 16
V: TRBV19
D: .
J: TRBJ1-5
size: .
CDR3: CASSAKTAPSNQPQHF
DNA: TGTGCCAGTAGTGCTAAGACAGCACCTAGCAATCAGCCCCAGCATTTT

length: 17
V: TRBV9
D: TRBD2
J: TRBJ2-3
size: once
CDR3: CASSFDSGFVSTDTQYF
DNA: TGTGCCAGCAGCTTCGATAGCGGGTTCGTGAGCACAGATACGCAGTATTTT

length: 16
V: TRBV4-3
D: .
J: TRBJ2-5
size: many
CDR3: CASSPGPWSEGETQYF
DNA: TGCGCCAGCAGCCCCGGGCCCTGGTCGGAGGGAGAGACCCAGTACTTC

length: 13
V: TRBV12-3/TRBV12-4
D: .
J: TRBJ1-2
size: few
CDR3: CASSQSQVVGYTF
DNA: TGTGCCAGCAGTCAATCACAGGTCGTCGGCTACACCTTC

length: 16
V: TRBV20-1
D: TRBD1
J: TRBJ1-3
size: .
CDR3: CSARDRDRGLGNTIYF
DNA: TGCAGTGCTAGAGACCGGGACAGGGGACTTGGAAACACCATATATTTT

length: 14
V: TRBV10-3
D: .
J: TRBJ1-1
size: .
CDR3: CAISDSGSPRGAFF
DNA: TGTGCCATCAGTGATAGTGGCTCCCCGAGAGGAGCTTTCTTT

length: 15
V: TRBV27
D: .
J: TRBJ1-1
size: few
CDR3: CASSFLGRVDTEAFF
DNA: TGTGCCAGCAGTTTTCTTGGGAGGGTGGATACTGAAGCTTTCTTT

length: 11
V: TRBV29-1
D: .
J: TRBJ2-5
size: .
CDR3: CSVDAQETQYF
DNA: TGCAGCGTTGATGCCCAAGAGACCCAGTACTTC

length: 14
V: TRBV4-1
D: .
J: TRBJ2-3
size: .
CDR3: CASSPPQGTDTQYF
DNA: TGCGCCAGCAGTCCCCCCCAGGGCACAGATACGCAGTATTTT

length: 16
V: TRBV5-1
D: .
J: TRBJ2-2
size: .
CDR3: CASSLDQPSNTGELFF
DNA: TGCGCCAGCAGCTTGGACCAACCCTCGAACACCGGGGAGCTGTTTTTT

length: 18
V: TRBV4-1
D: .
J: TRBJ2-1
size: few
CDR3: CASSHNPTGTLGGQEQFF
DNA: TGCGCCAGCAGCCATAATCCGACAGGGACCCTCGGGGGACAAGAGCAGTTCTTC

length: 15
V: TRBV29-1
D: .
J: TRBJ1-5
size: .
CDR3: CSVEGSERRNQPQHF
DNA: TGCAGCGTTGAAGGGTCAGAAAGGCGCAATCAGCCCCAGCATTTT

length: 15
V: TRBV27
D: TRBD1
J: TRBJ2-7
size: few
CDR3: CASSLFGTGAYEQYF
DNA: TGTGCCAGCAGTTTATTCGGGACAGGGGCCTACGAGCAGTACTTC